This T cell receptor (beta chain) was recorded in a study of Ad26.COV2.S vaccination and SARS-CoV-2 variants. Overall study results and limits: Vaccinees displayed broader spike-specific TCR repertoires than placebo recipients. With respect to non-spike TCR breadth, vaccine and placebo recipients were similar.

Notes on this clone: What it binds is not known.

The V gene's germline CDR1 is KGHDR and CDR2 SFDVKD. The V end was cut by 3 bases, the J end by 5 bases, with 13 bases between. The CDR3 contains 14 residues. Here immunoSEQ multiplex PCR was the method, and the copy in TCRdb shows in-frame clones only, minus some. The table has about 94,000 clones, around 82% seen once. The V call is TRBV24-1, the J call TRBJ2-7; D remains unclear. Sequencing used peripheral blood, obtained after recovery from COVID-19. The TCR was taken from a human donor who had recovered from COVID-19. The CDR3: CATSDISVGDEQYF. The CDR3 nucleotides read TGTGCCACCAGTGATATCTCAGTCGGTGACGAGCAGTACTTC.